This T cell receptor beta chain was sequenced during a study of T cells after yellow fever vaccination. Whole-study findings and limits: Reappearing after the booster were most of the clones from primary vaccination (96% CD4, roughly 86% CD8). Some clonotypes were seen in both the CD4 and the CD8 compartments. These made up a small share and likely arose from convergent recombination. High-abundance clonotypes from the bulk population could contaminate FACS-sorted repertoires.

TCRdb reanalysed the 5' RACE reads using MiXCR and keeps one entry per CDR3 protein. The table has 100,000 to 150,000 distinct CDR3 sequences, roughly 10% seen once; the top ten hold 40%. The CDR3 is 13 residues long. Trimming took off 2 bases at V and 3 bases at J, with 5 bases between the two ends. Germline V lookup: CDR1 MGHDK, CDR2 SYGVNS. Of note for this clonotype: What it binds is not known.

This clonotype was obtained from a man younger than 30 who received the YFV17D yellow fever vaccine. This rearrangement joins TRBV25-1 to TRBJ1-5; D uncertain. The sequences come from CD8+ T cells sorted from PBMCs, collected on the day of the yellow fever booster vaccination. DNA for the CDR3: TGTGCCAGCAGTGAAGGTCCCAATCAGCCCCAGCATTTT. Amino acid sequence: CASSEGPNQPQHF.